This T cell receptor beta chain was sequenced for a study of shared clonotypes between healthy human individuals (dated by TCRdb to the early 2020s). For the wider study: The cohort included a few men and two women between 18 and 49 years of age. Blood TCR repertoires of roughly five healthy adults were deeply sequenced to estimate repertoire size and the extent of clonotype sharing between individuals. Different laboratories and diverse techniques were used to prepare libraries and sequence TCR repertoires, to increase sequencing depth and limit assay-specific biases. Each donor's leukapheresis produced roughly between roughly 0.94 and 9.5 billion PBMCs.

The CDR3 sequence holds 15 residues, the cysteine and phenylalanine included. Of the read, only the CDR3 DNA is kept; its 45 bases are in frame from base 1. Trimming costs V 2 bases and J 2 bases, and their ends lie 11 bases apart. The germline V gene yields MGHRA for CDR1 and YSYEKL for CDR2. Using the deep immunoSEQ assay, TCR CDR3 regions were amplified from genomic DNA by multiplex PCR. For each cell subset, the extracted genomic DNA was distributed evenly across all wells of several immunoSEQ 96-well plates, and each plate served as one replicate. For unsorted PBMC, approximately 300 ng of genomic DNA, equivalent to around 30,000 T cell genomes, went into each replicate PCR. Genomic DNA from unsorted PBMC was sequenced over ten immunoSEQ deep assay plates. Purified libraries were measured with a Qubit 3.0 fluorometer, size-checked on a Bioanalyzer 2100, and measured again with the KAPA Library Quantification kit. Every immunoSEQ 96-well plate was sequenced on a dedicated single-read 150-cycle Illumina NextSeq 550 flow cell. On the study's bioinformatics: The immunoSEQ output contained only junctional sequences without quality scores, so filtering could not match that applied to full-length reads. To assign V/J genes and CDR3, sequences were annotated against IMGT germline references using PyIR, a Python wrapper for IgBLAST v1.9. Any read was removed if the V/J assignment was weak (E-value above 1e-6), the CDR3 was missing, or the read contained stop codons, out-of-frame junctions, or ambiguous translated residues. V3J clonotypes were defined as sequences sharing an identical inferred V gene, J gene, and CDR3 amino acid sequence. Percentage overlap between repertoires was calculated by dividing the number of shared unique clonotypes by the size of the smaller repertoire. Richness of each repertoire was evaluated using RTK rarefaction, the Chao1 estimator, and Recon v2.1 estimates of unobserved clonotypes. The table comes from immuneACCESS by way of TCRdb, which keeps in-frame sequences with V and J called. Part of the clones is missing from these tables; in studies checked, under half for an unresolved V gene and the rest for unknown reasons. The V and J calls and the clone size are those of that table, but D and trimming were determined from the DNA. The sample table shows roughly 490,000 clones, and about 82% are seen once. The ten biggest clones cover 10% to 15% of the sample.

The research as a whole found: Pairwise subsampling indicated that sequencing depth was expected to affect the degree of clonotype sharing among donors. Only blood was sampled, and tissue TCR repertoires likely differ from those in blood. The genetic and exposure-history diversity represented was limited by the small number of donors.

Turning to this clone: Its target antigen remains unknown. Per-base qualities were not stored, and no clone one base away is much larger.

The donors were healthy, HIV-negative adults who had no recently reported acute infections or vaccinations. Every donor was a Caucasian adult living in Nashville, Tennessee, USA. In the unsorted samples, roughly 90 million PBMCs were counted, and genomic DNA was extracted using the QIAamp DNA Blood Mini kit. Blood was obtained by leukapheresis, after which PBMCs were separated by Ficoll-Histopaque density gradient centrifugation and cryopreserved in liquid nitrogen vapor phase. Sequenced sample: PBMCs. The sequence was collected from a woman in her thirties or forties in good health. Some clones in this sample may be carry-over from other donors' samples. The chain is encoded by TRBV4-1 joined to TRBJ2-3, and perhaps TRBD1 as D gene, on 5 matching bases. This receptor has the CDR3 CASSQSQGHTDTQYF. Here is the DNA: TGCGCCAGCAGCCAAAGCCAGGGTCACACAGATACGCAGTATTTT.